These 20 T cell receptor beta chains were all obtained from the same sample, sequenced in a study of blood T cell repertoires in COVID-19. TCRdb's copy holds only in-frame clones and misses some; the assay was immunoSEQ multiplex PCR. The data hold roughly 160,000 clones, with 88% observed a single time. The sequencing input was peripheral blood. These receptors originate from a man between 50 and 59 years old who had recovered from COVID-19.

This clone was counted at least ten times. The J gene is TRBJ1-1, the V gene TRBV27, with D possibly matching TRBD1 (6 bases). Germline CDR1 reads MNHEY; CDR2 reads SMNVEV (reference sequence). Between the trimmed V and J ends, which lost 0 bases and 6 bases, there was a span of 11 bases. The CDR3 extends over 14 amino acids. CDR3 in DNA: TGTGCCAGCAGTTTATCTGGGACATCTCCTGAAGCTTTCTTT. It translates to CASSLSGTSPEAFF.

This chain links TRBV5-6 with TRBJ1-4; 9 bases are shared with TRBD1. Germline trimming cut 4 bases from V and 7 bases from J; bases unmatched to any gene: 8. The V gene's germline CDR1 is SGHDT and CDR2 YYEEEE. CDR3 length equals 15 residues. The DNA of the CDR3 is TGTGCCAGCAGCCAGTCCGGGACAGGGAGTGAAAAACTGTTTTTT. As protein: CASSQSGTGSEKLFF.

The V and J genes are TRBV28 and TRBJ2-3; TRBD2 matches at 10 bases. Trimming removed 3 bases from V and 2 bases from J; junction bases left unmatched: 2. This CDR3 region has 15 residues. In germline, CDR1 is MDHEN, CDR2 SYDVKM. CDR3 sequence reads: CASSFLAGDTDTQYF. In DNA, the CDR3 is TGTGCCAGCAGTTTTCTAGCGGGGGACACAGATACGCAGTATTTT.

The DNA for the CDR3 is TGTGCCAGCAGCTTTCTAGCGGCAAGCTCCTACAATGAGCAGTTCTTC. It encodes CASSFLAASSYNEQFF. The chain links TRBV11-2 to TRBJ2-1; 7 bases align to TRBD2. The trim removed 3 bases at V and 0 bases at J, leaving 5 bases unmatched. CDR1 SGHAT and CDR2 FQNNGV come from the germline V gene. The CDR3 is 16 amino acids.

The V gene is TRBV9, the J gene TRBJ1-4; D might be TRBD1 (5 bases). With 4 bases removed from V and 6 bases from J, the gap between germline ends came to 16 bases. Germline CDR1 is SGDLS and CDR2 is YYNGEE. This CDR3 comprises 15 residues. CDR3 nucleotide sequence: TGTGCCAGCAGCATGGGAGGGGCTGAAGATGAAAAACTGTTTTTT. Its translation: CASSMGGAEDEKLFF.

The gene calls are TRBV10-2 and TRBJ1-1, with 8 bases lining up with TRBD1. CDR1 is WSHSY, CDR2 SAAADI, per germline. The CDR3 has 15 amino acids. Germline trimming cut 7 bases from V and 1 base from J; bases unmatched to any gene: 8. This CDR3 is CASNSGGKSNTEAFF. The CDR3 DNA reads as TGCGCCAGCAACTCAGGGGGCAAGTCGAACACTGAAGCTTTCTTT.

J is TRBJ1-4 and V is TRBV5-5, with D possibly TRBD1 on 6 matching bases. Trimming stripped 2 bases from V and 0 bases from J, with 11 bases between. Germline CDR1 and CDR2: SGHKS and YYEKEE (reference sequence). The CDR3 has 16 amino acids. Here the CDR3 reads CASSLIGGATNEKLFF. In DNA, the CDR3 is TGTGCCAGCAGCTTAATAGGGGGTGCAACTAATGAAAAACTGTTTTTT. Full variable domain (outside the CDR3, taken from reference TRBV5-5 and TRBJ1-4): DAGVTQSPTHLIKTRGQQVTLRCSPISGHKSVSWYQQVLGQGPQFIFQYYEKEERGRGNFPDRFSARQFPNYSSELNVNALLLGDSALYLCASSLIGGATNEKLFFGSGTQLSVL.

The genes are TRBV6-2 or TRBV6-3 and TRBJ2-5; 7 nucleotides align to TRBD1. The ends lost 2 bases at V and 5 bases at J; junction bases unmatched: 8. Germline-derived CDR1 and CDR2 are MNHEY and SVGEGT. This CDR3 is 15 amino acids long. For the CDR3, the DNA is TGTGCCAGCAGTTACAAAGACAGGGCTTGGGAGACCCAGTACTTC. Its protein product is CASSYKDRAWETQYF.

The J gene is TRBJ2-5, the V gene TRBV23-1; D perhaps matches TRBD1 (6 bases). TRBV23-1 is recorded as an ORF, its role being uncertain. The CDR3 runs 13 residues. V was clipped by 9 bases and J by 5 bases, with 16 bases between them. In DNA, the CDR3 is TGCGCCAGTGAGAACAGGGTCCAGGAGACCCAGTACTTC. Amino acid sequence: CASENRVQETQYF.

Worth noting for this clone: This sample also contains other DNA sequences that code for the same CDR3. The chain links TRBV12-5 to TRBJ1-2, with D possibly being TRBD1 (5 bases). The CDR3 has 13 amino acids. V dropped 5 bases and J dropped 4 bases, with 11 bases sitting between them. The germline V gene has CDR1 LGHNT and CDR2 FRNRAP. The CDR3, as DNA: TGTGCTAGTGGTCCTGACAGAGGCTATGGCTACACCTTC. Protein sequence: CASGPDRGYGYTF. The whole variable domain, filled in from reference TRBV12-5 and TRBJ1-2, reads DARVTQTPRHKVTEMGQEVTMRCQPILGHNTVFWYRQTMMQGLELLAYFRNRAPLDDSGMPKDRFSAEMPDATLATLKIQPSEPRDSAVYFCASGPDRGYGYTFGSGTRLTVV.

V and J are TRBV2 and TRBJ2-1, with D hard to call. CDR3 length: 13 residues. The V gene lost 11 bases and the J gene lost 5 bases, with 16 bases spanning the gap. CDR1 is SNHLY and CDR2 is FYNNEI in the germline V gene. This chain's CDR3 is CALLARTDNEQFF. For the CDR3, the DNA is TGTGCCCTCCTGGCTAGAACGGACAATGAGCAGTTCTTC.

A remark on this clone: The sample contains more than one DNA sequence encoding this CDR3. The chain's CDR3 is CASTTGVRSGANVLTF. The CDR3, as DNA: TGTGCCAGTACCACAGGGGTTAGGTCTGGGGCCAACGTCCTGACTTTC. The V call is TRBV19, the J call TRBJ2-6, with 7 positions matching TRBD1. Germline loops: CDR1 LNHDA, CDR2 SQIVND (reference sequence). V shed 7 bases and J 1 base; nucleotides not matched to a gene: 7. CDR3 length: 16 amino acids.

J is TRBJ1-3 and V is TRBV28, with D perhaps TRBD1 (5 bases). CDR3 length equals 12 residues. Germline loops: CDR1 MDHEN, CDR2 SYDVKM. Trimming cost V 2 bases and J 8 bases, with 7 bases left between them. The DNA of the CDR3 is TGTGCCAGCAGTTTAGTAGGGGACACCATATATTTT. Protein: CASSLVGDTIYF.

The genes are TRBV7-9 and TRBJ2-5, with TRBD2 as a possible D gene (6 bases). Trimming left V 10 bases short and J 0 bases short, with 15 bases between. The CDR3 sequence is 14 residues long. Germline V lookup: CDR1 SEHNR, CDR2 FQNEAQ (reference sequence). The CDR3 sequence: CATRRGGDQETQYF. In nucleotides, the CDR3 is TGTGCCACCAGGAGAGGAGGGGACCAAGAGACCCAGTACTTC.

The genes are TRBV10-2 and TRBJ2-7; D unresolved. Trimming removed 2 bases at V and 5 bases at J, with 10 bases between. Germline CDR1 and CDR2: WSHSY and SAAADI. CDR3 length: 13 residues. Here the CDR3 DNA reads TGCGCCAGCAGTGAGGGGCTGCCCCACGAGCAGTACTTC. This translates into CASSEGLPHEQYF.

This clone was seen just once. The chain joins TRBV19 to TRBJ2-1; 7 bases agree with TRBD1. This CDR3 comprises 15 residues. Germline V gene lookup returns CDR1 LNHDA and CDR2 SQIVND (reference sequence). With 5 bases clipped from V and 7 bases from J, the junction kept 11 bases outside the gene matches. The CDR3 region is CASSRIDREWNEQFF. The CDR3 coding sequence is TGTGCCAGTAGTCGGATAGACAGGGAGTGGAATGAGCAGTTCTTC.

The sample holds one count of this clone. The J gene is TRBJ1-1, the V gene TRBV18; 11 positions match TRBD1. The ends lost 5 bases at V and 7 bases at J; junction bases unmatched: 6. Germline assignment: CDR1 KGHSH and CDR2 LQKENI. The CDR3 length is 14 residues. The CDR3 DNA is TGTGCCAGCTCAAGGGCCGGGACAGGGGGTGAAGCTTTCTTT. Protein product: CASSRAGTGGEAFF.

The chain links TRBV9 to TRBJ2-3; D perhaps matches TRBD1 (5 bases). With 0 bases removed from V and 5 bases from J, the gap between germline ends came to 10 bases. Per the germline V gene, CDR1 is SGDLS and CDR2 is YYNGEE. This CDR3 is 14 amino acids long. CDR3 sequence reads: CASSVGRVEDTQYF. The CDR3 DNA reads TGTGCCAGCAGCGTAGGCAGGGTCGAAGATACGCAGTATTTT.

About this clone: Other DNA sequences in this specimen translate into the identical CDR3. The chain recombines TRBV5-4 with TRBJ1-1; TRBD1 agrees at 7 bases. There are 15 residues in the CDR3. From germline, CDR1 is SGHNT and CDR2 YYREEE (reference sequence). Trimming took 4 bases from V and 1 from J; bases not matched to a gene: 7. For the CDR3, the DNA is TGTGCCAGCAGCGGGAGACAGGGTAAGAACACTGAAGCTTTCTTT. This sequence encodes CASSGRQGKNTEAFF.

The J gene is TRBJ2-1, the V gene TRBV19; TRBD2 is a possible D gene (6 bases). Germline V CDR1 and CDR2: LNHDA, SQIVND (reference sequence). This CDR3 spans 14 amino acids. V dropped 10 bases and J dropped 6 bases, with 19 bases sitting between them. The CDR3 here is CATSGGGGFNEQFF. Here the CDR3 DNA reads TGTGCCACATCCGGGGGTGGAGGATTCAATGAGCAGTTCTTC.